This entry concerns a single T cell receptor (beta chain). A junction boundary mismatches the germline segment, possibly from a read error. PCR amplification relied on 60 Vbeta primers (plus 13 Jbeta primers). The method was immunoSEQ multiplex PCR; TCRdb's version includes in-frame clones alone and lacks a portion of them. The sample lists 150,000 to 200,000 clones, approximately 85% occurring once. This sample was taken from a study of cytomegalovirus exposure and HLA in healthy donors. This CDR3 has 15 residues. Germline V lookup: CDR1 SEHNR, CDR2 FQNEAQ (reference sequence). The TCR sequence derives from a man younger than 40 in good health and CMV-seropositive. The genes are TRBV7-9 and TRBJ2-5; 8 bases agree with TRBD1. Sequenced: PBMCs. CDR3 loop: CSSRNGQGGGETQYF. In DNA, the CDR3 is TGTTCCAGCAGAAATGGACAGGGCGGAGGAGAGACCCAGTACTTC.